A selection of T cell receptor beta chains follows, all from one sample in a study of T cell responses to AZD1222 COVID-19 vaccine. Profiled with immunoSEQ multiplex PCR; TCRdb holds only in-frame clones, not every one. This sample has about 130,000 clones, with 89% found just once. The sample here was peripheral blood, taken on day 0 of AZD1222 vaccination. These receptors were obtained from an adult in good health. Both conserved end residues are part of each CDR3. Fields, in order: clone size, J gene, V gene, D gene, CDR3 DNA, CDR3 protein. A D gene is named only where the DNA matches it firmly. Clone sizes are given selectively: once, few, many, or a class where the clone is expanded.

size: NA
J: TRBJ1-1
V: TRBV6-6
D: NA
DNA: TGTGCCAGCACCCCACGGGGGGCCACTGAAGCTTTCTTT
CDR3: CASTPRGATEAFF

size: NA
J: TRBJ2-1
V: TRBV2
D: TRBD2
DNA: TGTGCCAGCATTTTCGGACTAGCATCGGATGAGCAGTTCTTC
CDR3: CASIFGLASDEQFF

size: NA
J: TRBJ1-5
V: TRBV5-6
D: NA
DNA: TGTGCCAGCAGCCTGCGACACGGCAATCAGCCCCAGCATTTT
CDR3: CASSLRHGNQPQHF

size: NA
J: TRBJ2-3
V: TRBV5-8
D: NA
DNA: TGTGCCAGCAGCTTGGGAAGGGGGACCACTAGCACAGATACGCAGTATTTT
CDR3: CASSLGRGTTSTDTQYF

size: NA
J: TRBJ2-1
V: TRBV28
D: NA
DNA: TGTGCCGGACAATCTACAGCTCGCGAGCAGTTCTTC
CDR3: CAGQSTAREQFF

size: NA
J: TRBJ1-1
V: TRBV19
D: NA
DNA: TGTGCCAGTAGTCCAGAGGGAAGGTGGACCCTTTACACTGAAGCTTTCTTT
CDR3: CASSPEGRWTLYTEAFF

size: once
J: TRBJ1-5
V: TRBV28
D: NA
DNA: TGTGCCAGCAGTTTAAACAGGGTAGTTAACCAGCCCCAGCATTTT
CDR3: CASSLNRVVNQPQHF

size: NA
J: TRBJ2-7
V: TRBV6-5
D: NA
DNA: TGTGCCAGCAGTCACGGGGGAGGGGGGCCCGAGCAGTACTTC
CDR3: CASSHGGGGPEQYF

size: NA
J: TRBJ1-1
V: TRBV29-1
D: NA
DNA: TGCAGCGTTGTTCTGGGACAGAACACTGAAGCTTTCTTT
CDR3: CSVVLGQNTEAFF

size: NA
J: TRBJ1-4
V: TRBV11-3
D: NA
DNA: TGTGCCAGCAGCTTGGTTTCAGTAGGGAGTGAAAAACTGTTTTTT
CDR3: CASSLVSVGSEKLFF

size: NA
J: TRBJ1-1
V: TRBV11-3
D: TRBD1
DNA: TGTGCCAGCAGCCCCTCAGGGGGTTTTGGGAACACTGAAGCTTTCTTT
CDR3: CASSPSGGFGNTEAFF

size: NA
J: TRBJ2-7
V: TRBV6-5
D: NA
DNA: TGTGCCAGCCGGGCAGGTCAAGGGTACGAGCAGTACTTC
CDR3: CASRAGQGYEQYF

size: few
J: TRBJ1-2
V: TRBV9
D: TRBD1
DNA: TGTGCCAGCAGCCCAACGGGACAGTACTATGGCTACACCTTC
CDR3: CASSPTGQYYGYTF

size: few
J: TRBJ1-4
V: TRBV19
D: TRBD1
DNA: TGTGCCAGTAGTAGACAGGGGGAAAGTGAAAAACTGTTTTTT
CDR3: CASSRQGESEKLFF

size: NA
J: TRBJ2-7
V: TRBV6-5
D: TRBD2
DNA: TGTGCCAGCAAGTTAAGCGGGAGTGTCTACGAGCAGTACTTC
CDR3: CASKLSGSVYEQYF

size: NA
J: TRBJ2-7
V: TRBV7-9
D: NA
DNA: TGTGCCAGCAGCTTAGGGGTAGGTAGCACCTACGAGCAGTACTTC
CDR3: CASSLGVGSTYEQYF

size: NA
J: TRBJ1-1
V: TRBV24-1
D: NA
DNA: TGTGCCACCAGTGATTCGACAGTGAACACTGAAGCTTTCTTT
CDR3: CATSDSTVNTEAFF

size: NA
J: TRBJ2-7
V: TRBV5-1
D: NA
DNA: TGCGCCAGCAGCTCCTCAGATAGCATCTACGAGCAGTACTTC
CDR3: CASSSSDSIYEQYF

size: once
J: TRBJ1-2
V: TRBV11-2
D: TRBD1
DNA: TGTGCCAGCAGCTCCCGGGACAGGGAGGACTATGGCTACACCTTC
CDR3: CASSSRDREDYGYTF

size: NA
J: TRBJ1-2
V: TRBV5-1
D: TRBD1
DNA: TGCGCCAGCAGCTCCTCCGGGACAGTAATCTATGGCTACACCTTC
CDR3: CASSSSGTVIYGYTF

size: NA
J: TRBJ2-2
V: TRBV5-1
D: NA
DNA: TGCGCCAGCAGCATGGACCCAACCGGGGAGCTGTTTTTT
CDR3: CASSMDPTGELFF

size: NA
J: TRBJ2-7
V: TRBV6-2/TRBV6-3
D: TRBD1
DNA: TGTGCCAGCAGTTTTGCAGGGGGCGCCTACTCCTACGAGCAGTACTTC
CDR3: CASSFAGGAYSYEQYF